This TCR beta chain was found in a study of tumor and adjacent non-tumor tissue in lung cancer. General study points: Normal lung showed higher cumulative top 100 clone frequency than tumor.

This CDR3 contains 15 residues. V lost 2 bases and J lost 1, with 9 bases in between. Per the germline V gene, CDR1 is MNHNS and CDR2 is SASEGT. This clonotype was counted ten times or more. Its specificity is not known. Three rounds of nested PCR, following a modified ARM-PCR protocol, produced the TCRbeta library. TCRdb independently ran MiXCR on the multiplex PCR reads; one entry per CDR3 protein. This table holds about 75,000 distinct CDR3 sequences, around 70% found once. The template was RNA from unsorted bulk tissue. Distant lung tissue was collected more than 3 cm away from the tumor edge. Chemotherapy-naive patients with new lung cancer underwent thoracic surgery in China, August–late 2014.

The sequence came from a woman aged 45-59 years with non-small cell lung cancer. Sequencing was carried out using distant non-tumor lung tissue. This chain links TRBV6-1 with TRBJ1-5, with unresolved D. The CDR3 DNA is TGTGCCAGCAGTGAAAATGGGTACAGCAATCAGCCCCAGCATTTT. As protein: CASSENGYSNQPQHF.